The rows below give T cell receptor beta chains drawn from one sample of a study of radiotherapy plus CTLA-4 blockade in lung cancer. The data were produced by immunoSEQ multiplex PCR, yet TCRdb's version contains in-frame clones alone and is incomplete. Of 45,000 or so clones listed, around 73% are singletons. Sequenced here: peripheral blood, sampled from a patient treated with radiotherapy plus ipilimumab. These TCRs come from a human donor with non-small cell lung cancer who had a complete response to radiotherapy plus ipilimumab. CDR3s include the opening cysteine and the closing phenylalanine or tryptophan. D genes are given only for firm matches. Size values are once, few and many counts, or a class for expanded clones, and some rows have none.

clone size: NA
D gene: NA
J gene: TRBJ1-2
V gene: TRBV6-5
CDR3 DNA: TGTGCCAGCAGCCCGCGGCAGGGTGGAAACTATGGCTACACCTTC
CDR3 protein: CASSPRQGGNYGYTF

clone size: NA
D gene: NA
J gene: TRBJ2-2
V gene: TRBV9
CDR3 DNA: TGTGCCAGCAGCGTCGGAGGGGGCGCCTGGGTGTACGGGGAGCTGTTTTTT
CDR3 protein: CASSVGGGAWVYGELFF

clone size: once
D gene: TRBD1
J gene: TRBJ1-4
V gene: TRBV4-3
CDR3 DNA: TGCGCCACCGGTCTTGGGACAGGGGCAACTAATGAAAAACTGTTTTTT
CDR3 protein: CATGLGTGATNEKLFF

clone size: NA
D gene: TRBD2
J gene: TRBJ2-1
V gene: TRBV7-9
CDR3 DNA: TGTGCCAGCAACAAACTAGCGGGAGGGGGTATAGATGAGCAGTTCTTC
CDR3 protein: CASNKLAGGGIDEQFF

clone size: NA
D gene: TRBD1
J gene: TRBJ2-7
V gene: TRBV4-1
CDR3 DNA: TGCGCCAGCAGCCAAGATATGTCCCTTGGGACAGGGGCATGGGACGAGCAGTACTTC
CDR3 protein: CASSQDMSLGTGAWDEQYF

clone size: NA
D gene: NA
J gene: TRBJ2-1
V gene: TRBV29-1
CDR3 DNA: TGCAGCGTTGTTCAGTGGGGGGTGAATGAGCAGTTCTTC
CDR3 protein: CSVVQWGVNEQFF

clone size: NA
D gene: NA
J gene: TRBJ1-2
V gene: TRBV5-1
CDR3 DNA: TGCGCCAGCAGCCCTCAGACTAGTATAACCTATGGCTACACCTTC
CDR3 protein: CASSPQTSITYGYTF

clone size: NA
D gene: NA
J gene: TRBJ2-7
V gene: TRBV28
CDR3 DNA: TGTGCCAGCAGTTCCAGACCCGGGGAGCAGTACTTC
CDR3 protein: CASSSRPGEQYF

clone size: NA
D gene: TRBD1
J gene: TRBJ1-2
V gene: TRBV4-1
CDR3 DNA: TGCGCCAGCAGCCAAGACGGAGGGGGCAACTATGGCTACACCTTC
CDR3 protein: CASSQDGGGNYGYTF

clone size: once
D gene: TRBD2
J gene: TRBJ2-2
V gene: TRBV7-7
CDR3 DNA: TGTGCCAGCAGCAGGACTAGCGGGGGGGCTGGCGGGGAGCTGTTTTTT
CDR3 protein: CASSRTSGGAGGELFF

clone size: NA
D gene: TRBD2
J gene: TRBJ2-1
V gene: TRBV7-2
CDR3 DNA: TGTGCCAGCAGTCGGACCGGGACTAGCGGGGGCTCTAGGGATGAGCAGTTCTTC
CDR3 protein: CASSRTGTSGGSRDEQFF

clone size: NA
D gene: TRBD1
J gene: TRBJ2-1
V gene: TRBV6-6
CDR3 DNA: TGTGCCAGCACACCCCCGGGACAGGGGAATAATGAGCAGTTCTTC
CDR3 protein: CASTPPGQGNNEQFF

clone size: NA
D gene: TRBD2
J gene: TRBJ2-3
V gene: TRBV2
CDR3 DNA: TGTGCCAGCAACCACTTCGGTAGCGGGGGGGCCTTAGATACGCAGTATTTT
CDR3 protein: CASNHFGSGGALDTQYF

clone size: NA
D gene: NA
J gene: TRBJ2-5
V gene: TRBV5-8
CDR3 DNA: TGTGCCAGCAGAACCGGACAGCCCTGGGGAGAGACCCAGTACTTC
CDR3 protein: CASRTGQPWGETQYF

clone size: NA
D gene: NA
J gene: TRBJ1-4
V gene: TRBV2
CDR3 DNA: TGTGCCAGTCGGTTGTCTAATGAAAAACTGTTTTTT
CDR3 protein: CASRLSNEKLFF

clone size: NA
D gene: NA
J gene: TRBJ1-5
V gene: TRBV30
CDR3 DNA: TGTGCCTGGAGTGTAGGGGGTGGGGAAATTCAGCCCCAGCATTTT
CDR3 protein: CAWSVGGGEIQPQHF

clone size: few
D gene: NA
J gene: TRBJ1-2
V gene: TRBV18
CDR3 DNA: TGTGCCAGCTCCCCTGCCGGGTCAGGGACTAACTATGGCTACACCTTC
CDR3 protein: CASSPAGSGTNYGYTF

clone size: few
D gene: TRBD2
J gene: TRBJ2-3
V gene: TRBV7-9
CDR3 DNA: TGTGCCAGCAGTGCGACGCGGACTAGGACAGATACGCAGTATTTT
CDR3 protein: CASSATRTRTDTQYF

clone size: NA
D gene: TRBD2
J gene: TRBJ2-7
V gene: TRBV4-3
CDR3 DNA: TGCGCCAGCAGCCAAGAGTGGCCGGGACTAGCGCCCGAGCAGTACTTC
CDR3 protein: CASSQEWPGLAPEQYF

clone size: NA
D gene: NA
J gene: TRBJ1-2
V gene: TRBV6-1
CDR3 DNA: TGTGCCAGCAGTGAAGCGGGTACCAGGGCTAACTATGGCTACACCTTC
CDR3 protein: CASSEAGTRANYGYTF

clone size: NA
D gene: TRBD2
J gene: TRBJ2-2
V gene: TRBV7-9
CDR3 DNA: TGTGCCAGCAGCGATCCTCTAGCGGGGCCGAACACCGGGGAGCTGTTTTTT
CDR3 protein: CASSDPLAGPNTGELFF

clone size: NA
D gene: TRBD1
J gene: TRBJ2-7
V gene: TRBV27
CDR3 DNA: TGTGCCAGCAGTCCAACCCCGAGGGGGCTCAACGAGCAGTACTTC
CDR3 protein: CASSPTPRGLNEQYF

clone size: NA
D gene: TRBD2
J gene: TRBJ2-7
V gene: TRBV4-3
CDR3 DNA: TGCGCCAGCAGCCAAGAGTGGCCGGGACTAGCGCCCGAGCAGTACTTC
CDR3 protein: CASSQEWPGLAPEQYF

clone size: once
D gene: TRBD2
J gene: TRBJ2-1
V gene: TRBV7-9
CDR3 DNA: TGTGCCAGCAGCCAATGGACTAGCGACTACAATGAGCAGTTCTTC
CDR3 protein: CASSQWTSDYNEQFF

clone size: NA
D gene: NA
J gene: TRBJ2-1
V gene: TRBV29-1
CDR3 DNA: TGCAGCGTTGAAAATGACAGGTATATCTACAATGAGCAGTTCTTC
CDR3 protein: CSVENDRYIYNEQFF

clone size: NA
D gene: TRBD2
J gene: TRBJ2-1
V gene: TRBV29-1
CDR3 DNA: TGCAGCGTTCCGCGGGAGGGCCCCAATGAGCAGTTCTTC
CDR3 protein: CSVPREGPNEQFF

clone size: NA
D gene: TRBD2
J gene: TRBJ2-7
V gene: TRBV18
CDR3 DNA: TGTGCCAGCTCACCACCCAGCGGGGGCTACGAGCAGTACTTC
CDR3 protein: CASSPPSGGYEQYF

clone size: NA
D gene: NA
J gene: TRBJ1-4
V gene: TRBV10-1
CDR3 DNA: TGCGCCAGCAGTGAGTCCAGCGCCCACGTACTGTTTTTT
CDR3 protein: CASSESSAHVLFF

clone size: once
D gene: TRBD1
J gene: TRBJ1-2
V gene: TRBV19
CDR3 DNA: TGTGCCAGTAGTACAGCGGACAGGGGGCGGCCTCACTATGGCTACACCTTC
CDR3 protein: CASSTADRGRPHYGYTF

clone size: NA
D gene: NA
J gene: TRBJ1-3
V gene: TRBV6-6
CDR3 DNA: TGTGCCAGCAGGGGGGGTATTGGTGGAAACACCATATATTTT
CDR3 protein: CASRGGIGGNTIYF

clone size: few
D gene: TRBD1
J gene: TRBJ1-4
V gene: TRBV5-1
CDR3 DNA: TGCGCCAGCAGCTTGGAGGGACAGGATTATGAAAAACTGTTTTTT
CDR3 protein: CASSLEGQDYEKLFF

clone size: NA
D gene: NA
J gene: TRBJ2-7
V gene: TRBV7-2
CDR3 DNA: TGTGCCAGCAGCTTAGTCGGGTACGAGCAGTACTTC
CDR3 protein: CASSLVGYEQYF

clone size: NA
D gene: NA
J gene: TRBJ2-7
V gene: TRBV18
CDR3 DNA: TGTGCCAGCTCACCCGACTCGGTAAATAAGGAGCAGTACTTC
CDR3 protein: CASSPDSVNKEQYF

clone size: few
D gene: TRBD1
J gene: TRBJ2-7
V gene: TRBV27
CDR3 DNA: TGTGCCAGCACCCACAGGGGTCCCCCCTACGAGCAGTACTTC
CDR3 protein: CASTHRGPPYEQYF

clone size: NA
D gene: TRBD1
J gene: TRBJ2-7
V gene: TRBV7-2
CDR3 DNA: TGTGCCAGCAGCAAAGGACAGGGGTACGAGCAGTACTTC
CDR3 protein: CASSKGQGYEQYF

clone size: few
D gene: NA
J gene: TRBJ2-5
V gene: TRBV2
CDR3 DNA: TGTGCCAGCAGTTCCCTGGCGACCCAGTACTTC
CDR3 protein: CASSSLATQYF

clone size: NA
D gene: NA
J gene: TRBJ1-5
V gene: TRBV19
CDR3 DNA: TGTGCCAGTAGTATTGACAGATACAATCAGCCCCAGCATTTT
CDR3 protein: CASSIDRYNQPQHF

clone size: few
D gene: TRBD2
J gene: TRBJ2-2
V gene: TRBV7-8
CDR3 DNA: TGTGCCAGCAGCCAAAAAACCCCTAGCGGGACCGGGGAGCTGTTTTTT
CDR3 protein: CASSQKTPSGTGELFF

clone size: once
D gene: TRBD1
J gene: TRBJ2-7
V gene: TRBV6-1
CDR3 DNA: TGTGCCAGCAGTGAACGCGACAGGGCCTACGAGCAGTACTTC
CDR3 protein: CASSERDRAYEQYF

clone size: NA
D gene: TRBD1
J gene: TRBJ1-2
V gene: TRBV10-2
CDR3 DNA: TGCGCCAGCAGTTATTCCGGGACAGGGGATGGCTACACCTTC
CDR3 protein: CASSYSGTGDGYTF

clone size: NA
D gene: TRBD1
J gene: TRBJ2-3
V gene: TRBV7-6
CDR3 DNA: TGTGCCAGCAGCTTAGCACAGGGGGTCGTGGATACGCAGTATTTT
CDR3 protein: CASSLAQGVVDTQYF

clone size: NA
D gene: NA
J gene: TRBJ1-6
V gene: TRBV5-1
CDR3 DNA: TGCGCCAGCAGCCGGGGGGGATCAGAGGCATCACCCCTCCACTTT
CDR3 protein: CASSRGGSEASPLHF

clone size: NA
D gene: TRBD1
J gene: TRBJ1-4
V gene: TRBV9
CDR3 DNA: TGTGCCAGCAGCGTCACAGGGGGGGATAATGAAAAACTGTTTTTT
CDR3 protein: CASSVTGGDNEKLFF

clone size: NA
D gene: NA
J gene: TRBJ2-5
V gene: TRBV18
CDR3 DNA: TGTGCCAGCTCACTCAGTGAGACCCAGTACTTC
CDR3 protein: CASSLSETQYF

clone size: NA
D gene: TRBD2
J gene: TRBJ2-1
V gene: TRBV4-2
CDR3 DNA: TGTGCCAGCAGCCCCAGGACTAGCGGGAGGTCATCGTCCTACAATGAGCAGTTCTTC
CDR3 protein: CASSPRTSGRSSSYNEQFF

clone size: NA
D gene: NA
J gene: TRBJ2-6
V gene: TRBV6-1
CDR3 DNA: TGTGCCAGCAAAGCGTCTGGGGCCAACGTCCTGACTTTC
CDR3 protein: CASKASGANVLTF

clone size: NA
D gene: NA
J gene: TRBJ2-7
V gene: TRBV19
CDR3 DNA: TGTGCCAGTAGTATCAGCCAGGGGTTCTACGAGCAGTACTTC
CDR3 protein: CASSISQGFYEQYF